The 19 T cell receptor beta chains given below trace back to one sample, sequenced in a study of shared clonotypes between healthy human individuals. Generated by immunoSEQ multiplex PCR, the TCRdb table keeps only in-frame clones and is missing some. The sample contains a few million clones, around 94% of which appear only once. The sequencing sample was made of naive CD4+ T cells sorted from blood. The subset was: CD45RA+ positively selected. The receptors come from a man aged 18 to 29 in good health.

The chain employs TRBV7-2 and TRBJ2-7; 7 positions agree with TRBD1. Germline lookup yields CDR1 SGHTA and CDR2 FQGNSA. The CDR3 consists of 16 residues. V lost 5 bases and J lost 0; bases outside the gene matches: 10. The CDR3 here is CASSPQPGQTSYEQYF. The CDR3, as DNA: TGTGCCAGCAGCCCACAACCGGGACAGACCTCCTACGAGCAGTACTTC.

This chain joins TRBV18 and TRBJ1-2, with D maybe TRBD1 (5 bases). The CDR3 has 15 amino acids. The V end was cut by 0 bases, the J end by 1 base, with 9 bases between. Germline V gene sequence: CDR1 KGHSH, CDR2 LQKENI. The CDR3 DNA reads TGTGCCAGCTCACCACCGGGGGAGAATAACTATGGCTACACCTTC. This encodes CASSPPGENNYGYTF.

The chain employs TRBV5-6 and TRBJ2-5; D may be TRBD1 or TRBD2 (5 bases each). CDR1 is SGHDT, CDR2 YYEEEE, per germline. This CDR3 comprises 16 residues. Trimming cost V 0 bases and J 2 bases, with 14 bases left between them. In DNA form, the CDR3 reads TGTGCCAGCAGCTTGGCCGGGGACCTCCCTCAAGAGACCCAGTACTTC. It translates to CASSLAGDLPQETQYF.

Here the CDR3 reads CASSTQGAVGELFF. CDR3 DNA sequence: TGTGCCAGCAGTACCCAGGGGGCGGTCGGGGAGCTGTTTTTT. The chain links TRBV6-5 to TRBJ2-2; 8 nucleotides line up with TRBD1. This CDR3 region has 14 residues. V was clipped by 5 bases and J by 7 bases; unmatched bases: 6. Germline loops: CDR1 MNHEY, CDR2 SVGAGI.

The chain recombines TRBV2 with TRBJ2-7, with D possibly matching TRBD1 (7 bases). Germline CDR1 is SNHLY and CDR2 is FYNNEI. With 6 bases removed from V and 5 bases from J, the gap between germline ends came to 20 bases. The CDR3 contains 15 residues. The CDR3 here is CASRPVGGGVNEQYF. CDR3 nucleotides: TGTGCCAGCAGGCCGGTAGGAGGGGGCGTAAACGAGCAGTACTTC. Variable domain in full (rest from reference TRBV2 and TRBJ2-7): EPEVTQTPSHQVTQMGQEVILRCVPISNHLYFYWYRQILGQKVEFLVSFYNNEISEKSEIFDDQFSVERPDGSNFTLKIRSTKLEDSAMYFCASRPVGGGVNEQYFGPGTRLTVT.

The V gene is TRBV6-5, the J gene TRBJ1-5, with no clear D. CDR1 MNHEY and CDR2 SVGAGI come from the germline V gene. This CDR3 is built from 14 residues. Trimming pared 8 bases from V and 3 bases from J, leaving 14 bases between. CDR3 bases: TGTGCCAGCTCGAACCCAGGTTACAATCAGCCCCAGCATTTT. Its translation is CASSNPGYNQPQHF.

The chain joins TRBV5-6 to TRBJ1-6; 8 bases agree with TRBD1. After removal of 1 base from V and 8 bases from J, the junction contained 11 bases not matched to a gene. This CDR3 is built from 17 residues. Germline CDR1 SGHDT, CDR2 YYEEEE. The CDR3 DNA reads TGTGCCAGCAGCTTGCTCGGACAGGGCCGTTTAGATTCACCCCTCCACTTT. Translated, it gives CASSLLGQGRLDSPLHF.

The gene calls are TRBV19 and TRBJ2-5; D perhaps matches TRBD1 (5 bases). In germline, CDR1 is LNHDA, CDR2 SQIVND (reference sequence). The CDR3 covers 14 residues. With 6 bases removed from V and 7 bases from J, the gap between germline ends came to 18 bases. The DNA for the CDR3 is TGTGCCAGTAGGGACCTTTTGGGGCAGGGGACCCAGTACTTC. Its protein is CASRDLLGQGTQYF.

This sequence joins TRBV20-1 and TRBJ1-1; D gene ambiguous. With 6 bases removed from V and 1 base from J, the gap between germline ends came to 3 bases. Germline V lookup: CDR1 DFQATT, CDR2 SNEGSKA (reference sequence). The CDR3 is 10 residues long. In DNA form, the CDR3 reads TGCAGTGCCAAGAACACTGAAGCTTTCTTT. Its protein is CSAKNTEAFF.

This chain links TRBV28 with TRBJ2-1; D is possibly TRBD1 (5 bases). Germline V gene sequence: CDR1 MDHEN, CDR2 SYDVKM. This CDR3 region has 17 residues. V lost 3 bases to trimming and J lost 3 bases, with 18 bases between them. Here the CDR3 reads CASSLSRVTVFYNEQFF. In DNA, the CDR3 is TGTGCCAGCAGTTTGTCCAGGGTGACGGTCTTCTACAATGAGCAGTTCTTC.

V and J are TRBV29-1 and TRBJ1-1; 7 bases match TRBD1. Germline V gene data show CDR1 as SQVTM and CDR2 as ANQGSEA. This CDR3 has 14 residues. V shed 6 bases and J 4 bases; nucleotides not matched to a gene: 11. This CDR3 reads CSVGQARSATEAFF. The CDR3, as DNA: TGCAGCGTCGGACAGGCGAGGTCGGCCACTGAAGCTTTCTTT. The full variable domain, its missing parts supplied by reference TRBV29-1 and TRBJ1-1, is SAVISQKPSRDICQRGTSLTIQCQVDSQVTMMFWYRQQPGQSLTLIATANQGSEATYESGFVIDKFPISRPNLTFSTLTVSNMSPEDSSIYLCSVGQARSATEAFFGQGTRLTVV.

V usage is TRBV19 and J usage is TRBJ1-5; D gene ambiguous. V was cut by 5 bases and J by 5 bases, with 16 bases left in between. CDR1 LNHDA and CDR2 SQIVND come from the germline V gene (reference sequence). The CDR3 runs 15 residues. The CDR3 protein is CASSPRPPTDQPQHF. CDR3 coding DNA: TGTGCCAGTAGTCCACGGCCACCGACGGATCAGCCCCAGCATTTT.

The chain uses TRBV30 and TRBJ1-2; unclear D gene. Germline V gives CDR1 GTSNPN, CDR2 SVGIG (reference sequence). The CDR3 has 14 residues. V was trimmed by 1 base and J by 2 bases, leaving 11 bases between them. The CDR3 here is CAWSGQRENYGYTF. The CDR3 DNA reads as TGTGCCTGGAGTGGGCAGAGGGAAAACTATGGCTACACCTTC.

The chain is built from TRBV5-1 and TRBJ1-6; TRBD1 is a possible D gene (6 bases). The CDR3 covers 16 residues. The germline gives CDR1 SGHRS, CDR2 YFSETQ. Trimming shortened V by 1 base and J by 9 bases, and 17 bases separated the two germline ends. CDR3 in amino acids: CASSLRTGGAGSPLHF. For the CDR3, the DNA is TGCGCCAGCAGCTTGAGGACGGGGGGCGCGGGTTCACCCCTCCACTTT.

This clone came up once. The rearrangement uses TRBV28 and TRBJ2-3; the D is unclear. The CDR3 runs to 16 residues. V lost 6 bases and J lost 2, with 18 bases in between. Per the germline V gene, CDR1 is MDHEN and CDR2 is SYDVKM. CDR3 coding DNA: TGTGCCAGCAGCCCTTGGTCTGGGGTCCACACAGATACGCAGTATTTT. It yields the protein CASSPWSGVHTDTQYF. The complete variable domain, with remaining parts taken from reference TRBV28 and TRBJ2-3, reads DVKVTQSSRYLVKRTGEKVFLECVQDMDHENMFWYRQDPGLGLRLIYFSYDVKMKEKGDIPEGYSVSREKKERFSLILESASTNQTSMYLCASSPWSGVHTDTQYFGPGTRLTVL.

The chain carries TRBV6-5 and TRBJ1-2; D gene uncertain. In germline, CDR1 is MNHEY, CDR2 SVGAGI. Trimming cost V 6 bases and J 7 bases, with 18 bases left between them. The CDR3 is 14 amino acids. CDR3 nucleotide sequence: TGTGCCAGCAGGGAACCTGGACTGGTTTCTGGCTACACCTTC. Its translation: CASREPGLVSGYTF.

The chain recombines TRBV5-1 with TRBJ2-3; no definite D call. Trimming shortened V by 4 bases and J by 0 bases, and 12 bases separated the two germline ends. The CDR3 consists of 15 residues. Germline-derived CDR1 and CDR2 are SGHRS and YFSETQ. The CDR3 protein is CASSRWTGSTDTQYF. CDR3 nucleotides: TGCGCCAGCAGCCGATGGACGGGTAGCACAGATACGCAGTATTTT.

For this clone: A junction end diverges from the germline sequence, so it may reflect a read error. The chain uses TRBV6-5 and TRBJ1-5; D is possibly TRBD1 (5 bases). There are 13 residues in the CDR3. The germline V gene encodes CDR1 MNHEY and CDR2 SVGAGI. CDR3 coding DNA: TGTGCCAGCAGTTCCGGGACCGTTAACGAGGTCACATTT. Translated: CASSSGTVNEVTF.

The chain employs TRBV12-5 and TRBJ1-5; 11 bases are a match to TRBD1. The CDR3 runs to 14 residues. Germline CDR1 and CDR2: LGHNT and FRNRAP. With V trimmed by 5 bases and J by 6 bases, 3 bases remained unmatched. The CDR3 sequence is CASGPGQGAQPQHF. The CDR3 region has the DNA TGTGCTAGTGGTCCAGGACAGGGGGCTCAGCCCCAGCATTTT.